The rows below give T cell receptor beta chains drawn from one sample of a study of blood T cell repertoires in COVID-19. Sequencing used immunoSEQ multiplex PCR; TCRdb keeps in-frame clones, though not all of them. The sample yields about 280,000 clones, roughly nine tenths seen once. Sequenced material: PBMCs or T cells enriched from blood (not recorded which). All receptors come from a woman in her 40s who had recovered from COVID-19. CDR3s include the opening cysteine and the closing phenylalanine or tryptophan. Each record gives: V gene, D gene, J gene, clone size, CDR3 protein, CDR3 DNA. A D gene is named only where the DNA matches it firmly. Not every row has a clone size; where given, it reads once, few, many or a size class.

TRBV24-1	TRBD2	TRBJ2-2	NA	CATSGGLAGGSPGELFF	TGTGCCACCAGTGGTGGACTAGCGGGAGGTTCCCCCGGGGAGCTGTTTTTT
TRBV7-2	NA	TRBJ2-1	NA	CASSFRAKYNEQFF	TGTGCCAGCAGCTTCCGCGCCAAGTACAATGAGCAGTTCTTC
TRBV6-5	NA	TRBJ1-2	NA	CASSNLGGFGYTF	TGTGCCAGCAGTAACCTGGGCGGGTTCGGCTACACCTTC
TRBV7-9	TRBD1	TRBJ1-5	NA	CASSSGQGAQPQHF	TGTGCCAGCAGCTCCGGACAGGGGGCCCAGCCCCAGCATTTT
TRBV20-1	NA	TRBJ2-1	NA	CSASGRVVNNEQFF	TGCAGTGCTAGTGGCAGGGTGGTAAATAATGAGCAGTTCTTC
TRBV20-1	NA	TRBJ2-3	once	CSASYGDTQYF	TGCAGTGCTTCCTACGGGGATACGCAGTATTTT
TRBV7-3	TRBD1	TRBJ1-1	NA	CASSLNGQGSAEAFF	TGTGCCAGCAGCCTTAATGGACAGGGGTCGGCTGAAGCTTTCTTT
TRBV10-3	NA	TRBJ1-4	once	CAISAAGEGEKLFF	TGTGCCATCAGTGCGGCAGGGGAAGGAGAAAAACTGTTTTTT
TRBV18	TRBD2	TRBJ2-2	NA	CASSLLLTGTSTGELFF	TGTGCCAGCTCACTATTACTAACCGGGACTAGCACCGGGGAGCTGTTTTTT
TRBV9	TRBD2	TRBJ2-5	NA	CASSAEDGGGYQETQYF	TGTGCCAGCAGCGCTGAGGACGGCGGGGGGTACCAAGAGACCCAGTACTTC
TRBV7-9	TRBD1	TRBJ1-1	NA	CASSPRTGESAEAFF	TGTGCCAGCAGCCCCAGGACAGGGGAGAGCGCTGAAGCTTTCTTT
TRBV7-3	TRBD2	TRBJ2-7	NA	CASSLTPTSATYEQYF	TGTGCCAGCAGCTTAACTCCGACTAGCGCTACCTACGAGCAGTACTTC
TRBV10-3	TRBD2	TRBJ2-1	NA	CAIGTSGRAYNEQFF	TGTGCCATCGGGACTAGCGGGAGGGCCTACAATGAGCAGTTCTTC
TRBV7-2	NA	TRBJ2-1	NA	CASRKGTPLLSYNEQFF	TGTGCCAGCAGAAAGGGGACACCTCTTCTCAGCTACAATGAGCAGTTCTTC
TRBV15	NA	TRBJ2-5	many	CATSPQGETQYF	TGTGCCACCAGCCCCCAGGGGGAGACCCAGTACTTC
TRBV12-3/TRBV12-4	NA	TRBJ2-1	NA	CASSSLDEQFF	TGTGCCAGCAGCAGTCTAGATGAGCAGTTCTTC
TRBV7-6	TRBD2	TRBJ2-3	NA	CASSLAVPSGVSTDTQYF	TGTGCCAGCAGCTTAGCCGTCCCTAGCGGGGTGAGCACAGATACGCAGTATTTT
TRBV5-1	NA	TRBJ2-2	NA	CASSFNLNYTGELFF	TGCGCCAGCAGCTTCAACCTCAACTACACCGGGGAGCTGTTTTTT
TRBV19	TRBD1	TRBJ1-2	NA	CASRRDRVYYGYTF	TGTGCCAGTAGAAGGGACAGGGTTTACTATGGCTACACCTTC
TRBV28	TRBD1	TRBJ1-6	NA	CASSFADRGEDSPLHF	TGTGCCAGCAGTTTTGCGGACAGGGGAGAAGATTCACCCCTCCACTTT
TRBV7-2	NA	TRBJ1-2	NA	CASSRTGYGYTF	TGTGCCAGCAGCCGAACAGGCTATGGCTACACCTTC
TRBV5-4	TRBD1	TRBJ1-4	NA	CASSLGGNEKLFF	TGTGCCAGCAGCTTAGGGGGCAATGAAAAACTGTTTTTT
TRBV11-2	NA	TRBJ2-5	many	CASSLDLQETQYF	TGTGCCAGCAGCTTAGATCTCCAAGAGACCCAGTACTTC
TRBV19	NA	TRBJ2-7	NA	CASSGKRNEQYF	TGTGCCAGTAGCGGGAAAAGAAACGAGCAGTACTTC
TRBV6-5	TRBD1	TRBJ1-3	once	CASSSAGTGGNTIYF	TGTGCCAGCAGCTCCGCCGGGACAGGTGGAAACACCATATATTTT
TRBV5-1	NA	TRBJ1-4	NA	CASSPLDRRNEKLFF	TGCGCCAGCAGCCCCCTAGACAGACGAAATGAAAAACTGTTTTTT
TRBV7-9	NA	TRBJ2-2	NA	CARSQGPNTGELFF	TGTGCCAGGTCCCAGGGGCCGAACACCGGGGAGCTGTTTTTT
TRBV9	TRBD1	TRBJ1-4	NA	CASSPGGRGGTNEKLFF	TGTGCCAGCAGCCCAGGGGGCAGGGGGGGAACTAATGAAAAACTGTTTTTT
TRBV28	TRBD1	TRBJ1-6	NA	CASSFSGGNSPLHF	TGTGCCAGCAGTTTCTCAGGGGGGAATTCACCCCTCCACTTT
TRBV28	NA	TRBJ1-2	NA	CASSLGASGYYGYTF	TGTGCCAGCAGTTTGGGGGCATCGGGATACTATGGCTACACCTTC
TRBV19	TRBD1	TRBJ2-7	NA	CASKPGQGRQTNNEQYF	TGTGCCAGTAAACCGGGACAGGGCCGACAGACCAACAACGAGCAGTACTTC
TRBV5-5	NA	TRBJ2-1	NA	CASSLGPVATYNEQFF	TGTGCCAGCAGCCTCGGTCCGGTAGCGACCTACAATGAGCAGTTCTTC
TRBV28	NA	TRBJ1-4	NA	CASSPTQPSEKLFF	TGTGCCAGCAGTCCCACACAGCCATCTGAAAAACTGTTTTTT
TRBV29-1	NA	TRBJ2-1	NA	CSARRAGYNEQFF	TGCAGCGCTCGGAGGGCGGGGTACAATGAGCAGTTCTTC
TRBV5-1	TRBD2	TRBJ2-1	NA	CASSLRTSDASSSYNEQFF	TGCGCCAGCAGCTTAAGGACTAGCGATGCGTCAAGCTCCTACAATGAGCAGTTCTTC
TRBV12-3/TRBV12-4	NA	TRBJ1-1	NA	CASSLGHGTEAFF	TGTGCCAGCAGTTTGGGACACGGGACTGAAGCTTTCTTT
TRBV28	NA	TRBJ2-7	NA	CASINTGSPREQYF	TGTGCCAGCATTAATACAGGGTCCCCACGCGAGCAGTACTTC
TRBV24-1	NA	TRBJ2-3	NA	CATKEQGTDTQYF	TGTGCCACCAAAGAGCAGGGCACAGATACGCAGTATTTT
TRBV28	NA	TRBJ1-1	once	CASRGGAYTEAFF	TGTGCCAGCAGGGGAGGGGCATACACTGAAGCTTTCTTT
TRBV19	TRBD2	TRBJ2-5	NA	CASSPRLAGGEETQYF	TGTGCCAGTAGTCCCCGACTCGCGGGAGGGGAAGAGACCCAGTACTTC
TRBV30	NA	TRBJ2-1	NA	CAWSVLAGYNEQFF	TGTGCCTGGAGTGTACTAGCCGGCTACAATGAGCAGTTCTTC
TRBV27	TRBD1	TRBJ1-2	NA	CASSFDRGHGYTF	TGTGCCAGCAGTTTTGACAGGGGGCATGGCTACACCTTC
TRBV19	NA	TRBJ2-7	NA	CASQGTYEQYF	TGTGCCAGTCAGGGAACCTACGAGCAGTACTTC
TRBV7-2	NA	TRBJ2-7	NA	CASTQRLHSSYEQYF	TGTGCCAGCACGCAGCGACTCCATAGCTCCTACGAGCAGTACTTC
TRBV7-2	TRBD2	TRBJ2-5	NA	CASSLGAAGGPQETQYF	TGTGCCAGCAGCTTAGGGGCGGCGGGAGGGCCTCAAGAGACCCAGTACTTC
TRBV19	NA	TRBJ1-1	NA	CASSIDRTGEAFF	TGTGCCAGTAGTATAGATCGCACAGGGGAAGCTTTCTTT
TRBV2	NA	TRBJ2-1	NA	CASSSRYYEQFF	TGTGCCAGCAGTTCTAGGTATTATGAGCAGTTCTTC
TRBV2	NA	TRBJ2-5	few	CASSEAPGRETQYF	TGTGCCAGCAGTGAAGCTCCGGGAAGAGAGACCCAGTACTTC